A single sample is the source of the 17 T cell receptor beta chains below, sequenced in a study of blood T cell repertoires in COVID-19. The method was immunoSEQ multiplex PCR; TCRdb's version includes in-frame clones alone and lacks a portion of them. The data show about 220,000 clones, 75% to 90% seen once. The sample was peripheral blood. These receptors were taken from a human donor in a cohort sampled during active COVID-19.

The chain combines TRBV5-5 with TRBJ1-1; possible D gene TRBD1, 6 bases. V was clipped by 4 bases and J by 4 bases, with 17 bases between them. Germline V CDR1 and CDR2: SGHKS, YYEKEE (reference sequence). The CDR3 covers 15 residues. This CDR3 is CASSPGWGPFTEAFF. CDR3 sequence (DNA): TGTGCCAGCAGCCCCGGTTGGGGGCCCTTCACTGAAGCTTTCTTT.

CDR3 bases: TGTGCCAGCAGCTTGAAGGGCCGGGACTCCTACGAGCAGTACTTC. Translating it yields CASSLKGRDSYEQYF. The V and J genes are TRBV7-9 and TRBJ2-7, with D perhaps matching TRBD2 (5 bases). The CDR3 covers 15 residues. CDR1 and CDR2 (germline): SEHNR, FQNEAQ (reference sequence). V was cut by 3 bases and J by 0 bases, with 12 bases left in between.

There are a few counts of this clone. The CDR3 DNA reads TGTGCCAGCAGCCCGGGGGACAGCTCCTACGAGCAGTACTTC. The encoded protein is CASSPGDSSYEQYF. J is TRBJ2-7 and V is TRBV13; D possibly corresponds to TRBD1 (7 bases). V was cut by 5 bases and J by 0 bases, with 11 bases left in between. CDR1 and CDR2 from the germline V gene are PRHDT and FYEKMQ (reference sequence). CDR3 length: 14 residues.

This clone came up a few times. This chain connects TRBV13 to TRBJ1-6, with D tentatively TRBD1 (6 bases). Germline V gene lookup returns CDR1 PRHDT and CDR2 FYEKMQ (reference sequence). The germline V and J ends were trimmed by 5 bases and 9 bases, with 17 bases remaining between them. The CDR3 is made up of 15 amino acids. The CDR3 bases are TGTGCCAGCAGCGCCGACCCGAGGGGGAGTTCACCCCTCCACTTT. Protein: CASSADPRGSSPLHF.

CDR3 amino acids: CASSQLSGRAGGEQFF. The CDR3 region has the DNA TGTGCCAGCAGCCAATTAAGCGGGAGGGCCGGCGGTGAGCAGTTCTTC. The J gene is TRBJ2-1, the V gene TRBV3-1 (or the pseudogene TRBV3-2), with TRBD2 identical over 10 bases. V trimming: 2 bases; J trimming: 9 bases; junction bases outside the gene matches: 10. The CDR3 length is 16 residues. Germline V gives CDR1 LGHDT, CDR2 YNNKEL (reference sequence).

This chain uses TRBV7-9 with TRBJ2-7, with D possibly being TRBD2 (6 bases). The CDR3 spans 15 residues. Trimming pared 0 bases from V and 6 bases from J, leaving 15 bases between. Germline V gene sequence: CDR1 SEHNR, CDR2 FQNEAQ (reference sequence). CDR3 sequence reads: CASSLARTTLREQYF. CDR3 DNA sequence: TGTGCCAGCAGCTTAGCACGGACTACCCTTCGCGAGCAGTACTTC.

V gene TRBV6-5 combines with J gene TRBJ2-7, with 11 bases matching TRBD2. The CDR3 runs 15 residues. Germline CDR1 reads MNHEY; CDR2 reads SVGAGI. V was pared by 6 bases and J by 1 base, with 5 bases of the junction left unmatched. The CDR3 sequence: CASRSRTSGSYEQYF. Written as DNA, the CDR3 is TGTGCCAGCAGGAGCAGGACTAGCGGGTCCTACGAGCAGTACTTC.

Written as DNA, the CDR3 is TGTGCCAGCAGGCCCTACTCGCGAGCAGAGACCCAGTACTTC. Its protein product is CASRPYSRAETQYF. The genes are TRBV27 and TRBJ2-5; D gene uncertain. The CDR3 has 14 amino acids. Germline loops: CDR1 MNHEY, CDR2 SMNVEV (reference sequence). The V end was cut by 6 bases, the J end by 4 bases, with 15 bases between.

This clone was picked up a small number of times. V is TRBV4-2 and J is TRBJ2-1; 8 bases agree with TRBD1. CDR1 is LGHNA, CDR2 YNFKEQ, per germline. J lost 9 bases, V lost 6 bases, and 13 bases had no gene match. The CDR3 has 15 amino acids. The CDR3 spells CASRQMDRAGLEQFF. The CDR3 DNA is TGTGCCAGCAGACAAATGGACAGGGCTGGTCTTGAGCAGTTCTTC.

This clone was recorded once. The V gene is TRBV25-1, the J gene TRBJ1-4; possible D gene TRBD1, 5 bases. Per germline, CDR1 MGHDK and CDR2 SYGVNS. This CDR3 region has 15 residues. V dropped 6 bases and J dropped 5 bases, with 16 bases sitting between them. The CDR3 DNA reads TGTGCCAGCAGCGTGATGCGGGGGGGAAATGAAAAACTGTTTTTT. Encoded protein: CASSVMRGGNEKLFF. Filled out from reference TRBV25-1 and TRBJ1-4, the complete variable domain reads EADIYQTPRYLVIGTGKKITLECSQTMGHDKMYWYQQDPGMELHLIHYSYGVNSTEKGDLSSESTVSRIRTEHFPLTLESARPSHTSQYLCASSVMRGGNEKLFFGSGTQLSVL.

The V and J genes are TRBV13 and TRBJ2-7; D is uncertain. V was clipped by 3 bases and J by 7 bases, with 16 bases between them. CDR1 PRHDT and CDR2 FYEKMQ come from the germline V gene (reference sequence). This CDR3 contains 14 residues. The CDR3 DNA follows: TGTGCCAGCAGCTTCGGTTCCACCATAGAGGAGCAGTACTTC. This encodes CASSFGSTIEEQYF.

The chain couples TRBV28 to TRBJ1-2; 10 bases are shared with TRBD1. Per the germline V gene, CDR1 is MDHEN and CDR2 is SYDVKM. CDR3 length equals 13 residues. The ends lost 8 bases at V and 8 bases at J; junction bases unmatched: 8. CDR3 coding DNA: TGTGCCAGCCGCCCGACAGGGGGCGACGGCTACACCTTC. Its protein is CASRPTGGDGYTF.

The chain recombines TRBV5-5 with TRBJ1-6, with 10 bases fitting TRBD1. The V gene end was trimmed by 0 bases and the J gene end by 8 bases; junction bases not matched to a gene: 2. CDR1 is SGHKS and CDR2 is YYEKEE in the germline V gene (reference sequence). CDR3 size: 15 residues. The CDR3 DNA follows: TGTGCCAGCAGCTTGGCGGGGACAGGGGATTCACCCCTCCACTTT. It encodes CASSLAGTGDSPLHF.

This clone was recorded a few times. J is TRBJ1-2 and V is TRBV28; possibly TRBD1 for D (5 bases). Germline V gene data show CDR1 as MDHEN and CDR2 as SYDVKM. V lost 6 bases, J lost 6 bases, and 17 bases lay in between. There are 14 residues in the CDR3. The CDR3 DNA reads TGTGCCAGCAGACTTCGTAGGGGAGGGAATGGCTACACCTTC. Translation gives CASRLRRGGNGYTF.

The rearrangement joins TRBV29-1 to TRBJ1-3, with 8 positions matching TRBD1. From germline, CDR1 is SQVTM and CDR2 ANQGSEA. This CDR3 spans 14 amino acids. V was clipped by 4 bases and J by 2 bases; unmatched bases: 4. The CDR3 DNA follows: TGCAGCGTTGCCACGACAGGGGCTGGAAACACCATATATTTT. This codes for CSVATTGAGNTIYF.

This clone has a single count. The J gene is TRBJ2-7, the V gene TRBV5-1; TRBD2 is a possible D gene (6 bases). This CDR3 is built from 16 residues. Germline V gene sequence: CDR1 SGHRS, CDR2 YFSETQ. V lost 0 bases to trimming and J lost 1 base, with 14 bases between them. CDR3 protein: CASSLVVRGGSYEQYF. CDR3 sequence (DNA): TGCGCCAGCAGCTTGGTAGTGCGGGGCGGTTCCTACGAGCAGTACTTC.

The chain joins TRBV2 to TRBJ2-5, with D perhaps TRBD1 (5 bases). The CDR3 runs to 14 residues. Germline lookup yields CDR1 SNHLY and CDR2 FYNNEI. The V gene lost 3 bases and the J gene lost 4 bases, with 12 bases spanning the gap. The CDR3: CASSDARVLETQYF. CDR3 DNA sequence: TGTGCCAGCAGTGACGCCAGGGTCTTAGAGACCCAGTACTTC.